This is a list of T cell receptor beta chains from one sample in a study of blood T cell repertoires in COVID-19. The assay was immunoSEQ multiplex PCR, and TCRdb's table has in-frame clones only and misses some. The data show a few hundred thousand clones, approximately 92% seen once. Sequenced: PBMCs or T cells enriched from blood (not recorded which). These receptors all come from a man aged 18 to 35 who had recovered from COVID-19. The CDR3 runs from the conserved cysteine through the conserved F or W. D genes are given only for firm matches. Part of the rows lack a size; the others show once, few, many or a class for expanded clones.

j_gene,v_gene,abundance,d_gene,CDR3nt,CDR3aa
TRBJ1-2,TRBV6-1,NA,NA,TGTGCCAGCAGTGAAGTGCATTGGGCCACAAACTATGGCTACACCTTC,CASSEVHWATNYGYTF
TRBJ1-2,TRBV30,NA,NA,TGTGCCTGGAACGGGAGGGGCGGCTACACCTTC,CAWNGRGGYTF
TRBJ1-2,TRBV5-4,NA,NA,TGTGCCAGCAGCTTCGGGAATAACTATGGCTACACCTTC,CASSFGNNYGYTF
TRBJ1-4,TRBV5-5,many,NA,TGTGCCAGCAGCCAGGGAGGAGAAAAACTGTTTTTT,CASSQGGEKLFF
TRBJ1-2,TRBV12-3/TRBV12-4,NA,NA,TGTGCCAGCAGTGGGACTACTAACTATGGCTACACCTTC,CASSGTTNYGYTF
TRBJ1-6,TRBV5-4,NA,NA,TGTGCCAGCAGTTCGACAGTTAGCCAATCACCCCTCCACTTT,CASSSTVSQSPLHF
TRBJ2-7,TRBV28,NA,TRBD1,TGTGCCAGCAGTTTACCCGGACAGGGCAACTACGAGCAGTACTTC,CASSLPGQGNYEQYF
TRBJ1-5,TRBV24-1,NA,TRBD1,TGTGCCACGGGACAGGTGAATCAGCCCCAGCATTTT,CATGQVNQPQHF
TRBJ1-1,TRBV29-1,NA,NA,TGCAGCGTCGTCCTCGACACTGAAGCTTTCTTT,CSVVLDTEAFF
TRBJ1-1,TRBV6-1,NA,NA,TGTGCCAGCAGTGAGGGGGCCATGAACACTGAAGCTTTCTTT,CASSEGAMNTEAFF
TRBJ1-1,TRBV5-4,NA,TRBD1,TGTGCCAGCAGCTCCCGGGACAGGGCTAAGGTTTCTGAAGCTTTCTTT,CASSSRDRAKVSEAFF
TRBJ2-1,TRBV6-2/TRBV6-3,NA,TRBD2,TGTGCCAGCAGTCTCTTGTCCACTAGCGGCTCCTACAATGAGCAGTTCTTC,CASSLLSTSGSYNEQFF
TRBJ2-1,TRBV20-1,NA,NA,TGCAGTGCTATTGATCAACCAGGGGTTGGCAATGAGCAGTTCTTC,CSAIDQPGVGNEQFF
TRBJ1-6,TRBV25-1,NA,NA,TGTGCCAGCAGCGACAGCTTGAGCTCCTATAATTCACCCCTCCACTTT,CASSDSLSSYNSPLHF
TRBJ2-1,TRBV21-1,NA,NA,TGTGCCAGCAGCAAAGTGACAGCCCTCTCCTACAATGAGCAGTTCTTC,CASSKVTALSYNEQFF
TRBJ1-3,TRBV28,NA,NA,TGTGCCAGCAGTTCCAAGACAGTCTATGGAAACACCATATATTTT,CASSSKTVYGNTIYF
TRBJ1-6,TRBV7-9,NA,NA,TGTGCCAGCAGCTTTAGCTCCAGGGGTGATTCACCCCTCCACTTT,CASSFSSRGDSPLHF
TRBJ2-7,TRBV7-8,once,NA,TGTGCCAGCAGCTTTGACGTTGGGAGCTCCTACGAGCAGTACTTC,CASSFDVGSSYEQYF
TRBJ2-5,TRBV10-3,NA,TRBD1,TGTGCCATCGGGGGACAGGGAGGGACCCAGTACTTC,CAIGGQGGTQYF
TRBJ1-1,TRBV4-1,NA,TRBD1,TGCGCCAGCACTACGTTACAGGGGGCGTGGACTGAAGCTTTCTTT,CASTTLQGAWTEAFF
TRBJ2-2,TRBV15,NA,NA,TGTGCCACCAGCCGCAGGGAGAACACCGGGGAGCTGTTTTTT,CATSRRENTGELFF
TRBJ2-7,TRBV7-9,NA,NA,TGTGCCAGCAGCTTAGCTGGGCAGGGCTACGAGCAGTACTTC,CASSLAGQGYEQYF
TRBJ2-1,TRBV7-9,NA,NA,TGTGCCAGCAGCTTTGGAGGGGGGGCCAATGAGCAGTTCTTC,CASSFGGGANEQFF
TRBJ1-2,TRBV6-5,NA,TRBD1,TGTGCCAGCAGATCAGGGACAGGTGGGAATGGCTACACCTTC,CASRSGTGGNGYTF
TRBJ2-1,TRBV27,once,NA,TGTGCCAGCAGTCCAGGGGGGATCTACAATGAGCAGTTCTTC,CASSPGGIYNEQFF
TRBJ2-1,TRBV14,NA,NA,TGTGCCAGCAGCCAACTAGGCCAGGGAGGCTACAATGAGCAGTTCTTC,CASSQLGQGGYNEQFF
TRBJ1-5,TRBV30,NA,TRBD1,TGTGCCTGGAGTGGTGGGGGGACAGGACAGCCCCAGCATTTT,CAWSGGGTGQPQHF
TRBJ2-7,TRBV6-5,NA,TRBD1,TGTGCCAGCACGGAGACAGGGGGTAGCGAGCAGTACTTC,CASTETGGSEQYF
TRBJ1-3,TRBV5-4,NA,TRBD1,TGTGCCAGCAGCGAAGGACAGGGCTCTGGAAACACCATATATTTT,CASSEGQGSGNTIYF
TRBJ2-7,TRBV4-1,NA,NA,TGCGCCAGCAGCCAAATCGCAGGGATCTACGAGCAGTACTTC,CASSQIAGIYEQYF
TRBJ1-2,TRBV18,NA,NA,TGTGCCAGCTCACCCTTAACAGGCGACGGCTACACCTTC,CASSPLTGDGYTF
TRBJ2-7,TRBV28,NA,TRBD2,TGTGCCAGCAGTTTGTATCGGGGGGGCGCCTACGAGCAGTACTTC,CASSLYRGGAYEQYF
TRBJ1-2,TRBV5-4,once,NA,TGTGCCAGCAGCTCCATCGACAGAGGCCATGGCTACACCTTC,CASSSIDRGHGYTF
TRBJ2-1,TRBV7-9,NA,TRBD2,TGTGCCAGCAGCTCCCGACTAGCGGGGGGGTTTAGCTCCTACAATGAGCAGTTCTTC,CASSSRLAGGFSSYNEQFF
TRBJ1-4,TRBV10-3,NA,TRBD1,TGTGCCATCAGTGAGTCGACAGGGGGGAATGAAAAACTGTTTTTT,CAISESTGGNEKLFF
TRBJ2-7,TRBV5-1,NA,TRBD1,TGCGCCAGCAGCTTCTACAGGGGAATCGACGAGCAGTACTTC,CASSFYRGIDEQYF
TRBJ2-7,TRBV7-9,few,TRBD1,TGTGCCAGCAGCGTGGGACAGGGCCTTTCCTACGAGCAGTACTTC,CASSVGQGLSYEQYF
TRBJ1-5,TRBV30,NA,NA,TGTGCCTGGAGTGTACCCCCAGGGGCCCCGGGTCAGCCCCAGCATTTT,CAWSVPPGAPGQPQHF
TRBJ2-7,TRBV7-2,NA,NA,TGTGCCAGCAGCTTAGAGGCCTCCAGGGACTGGACCTACGAGCAGTACTTC,CASSLEASRDWTYEQYF
TRBJ2-1,TRBV18,NA,NA,TGTGCAACCGTAGCGGCCTCCTACAATGAGCAGTTCTTC,CATVAASYNEQFF
TRBJ1-2,TRBV10-3,NA,TRBD1,TGTGCCATACAGGGGGCCGACCTCTATGGCTACACCTTC,CAIQGADLYGYTF
TRBJ2-1,TRBV18,NA,TRBD1,TGTGCCAGCTCACTCCAACAGGGGCGAGGGTCCTACAATGAGCAGTTCTTC,CASSLQQGRGSYNEQFF
TRBJ2-5,TRBV2,NA,NA,TGTGCCAGCAGGGACAGTTCGGAGACCCAGTACTTC,CASRDSSETQYF
TRBJ1-2,TRBV28,NA,NA,TGTGCCAGCAGTTCCGGTCAGAGGGGCTACACCTTC,CASSSGQRGYTF
TRBJ1-5,TRBV3-1/TRBV3-2,NA,TRBD1,TGTGCCAGCAGCCAAGCAGGGGGTAGCAATCAGCCCCAGCATTTT,CASSQAGGSNQPQHF
TRBJ2-7,TRBV4-2,NA,NA,TGTGCCAGCAGCAACGCACAGGGCTACGAGCAGTACTTC,CASSNAQGYEQYF
TRBJ2-5,TRBV11-2,once,NA,TGTGCCAGCAGCTTGGGGGCCGGGGAGACCCAGTACTTC,CASSLGAGETQYF
TRBJ1-2,TRBV19,NA,TRBD1,TGTGCCAGTACGACCGGGACAGGTTATGGCTACACCTTC,CASTTGTGYGYTF
TRBJ1-2,TRBV7-2,NA,NA,TGTGCCAGCAGCTTAACGACAGTTCCGTATGGCTACACCTTC,CASSLTTVPYGYTF
TRBJ1-1,TRBV7-9,NA,NA,TGTGCCAGCAGCTCCCAACAGGGTAGAACTGAAGCTTTCTTT,CASSSQQGRTEAFF
TRBJ1-2,TRBV28,NA,TRBD1,TGTGCCAGCAGTCAGGGGGCGAGGGATATCTATGGCTACACCTTC,CASSQGARDIYGYTF
TRBJ2-1,TRBV29-1,NA,TRBD1,TGCAGCGTTAGTCCCGGGACAGGGCGCCCGGATGAGCAGTTCTTC,CSVSPGTGRPDEQFF
TRBJ1-2,TRBV29-1,NA,NA,TGCAGCGTTGAAGGAGGGACAAATTATGGCTACACCTTC,CSVEGGTNYGYTF
TRBJ1-6,TRBV7-2,NA,NA,TGTGCCAGCAGCCGCGCTTCGGGTAGGAATTCACCCCTCCACTTT,CASSRASGRNSPLHF
TRBJ2-3,TRBV19,once,TRBD2,TGTGCCAGTAGAGCGGGGGGCACAGATACGCAGTATTTT,CASRAGGTDTQYF
TRBJ1-2,TRBV7-8,NA,NA,TGTGCCAGCAGCTTTCGTTCGCCGGGATCCCTTTTC,CASSFRSPGSLF
TRBJ1-2,TRBV3-1/TRBV3-2,NA,NA,TGTGCCAGCAGCCAAGACAGGGGAATAAGCTACACCTTC,CASSQDRGISYTF
TRBJ1-1,TRBV12-3/TRBV12-4,NA,TRBD1,TGTGCCAGCACCTCGGGACAGAGGACTGAAGCTTTCTTT,CASTSGQRTEAFF
TRBJ2-3,TRBV27,NA,TRBD2,TGTGCCAGCAGCCGACCTTATGGGCGGGGGACCACAGATACGCAGTATTTT,CASSRPYGRGTTDTQYF
TRBJ2-3,TRBV15,NA,TRBD2,TGTGCCACCAGCAGAGATTTTAGCGGGGGGGCAGATACGCAGTATTTT,CATSRDFSGGADTQYF